The clone carrying this T cell receptor beta chain was observed at least ten times. Its antigen remains unidentified. This sample was taken from a study of identical twins. Every one of the donors was a healthy Caucasian. TCRdb independently ran MiXCR on the 5' RACE reads; one entry per CDR3 protein. The sample lists about 220,000 distinct CDR3 sequences; approximately 8.3% were seen once. The study, taken as a whole, reports: There were fewer insertions in abundant cord blood beta clonotypes, but memory repertoires showed no such pattern.

Germline V gene sequence: CDR1 MNHEY, CDR2 SMNVEV (reference sequence). J lost 2 bases, V lost 6 bases, and 19 bases had no gene match. This CDR3 contains 20 residues. These same data were also listed under a study on yellow fever vaccine responses in identical twins.

Sequencing was carried out using memory (CD45RO+) T cells sorted from blood. This TCR came from a young woman in good health. The rearrangement links TRBV27 to TRBJ2-1; 10 bases match TRBD2. CDR3 residues: CASSPPRTGLLAGTYNEQFF. As DNA, the CDR3 is TGTGCCAGCAGCCCTCCTAGGACAGGCCTACTAGCGGGGACCTACAATGAGCAGTTCTTC.